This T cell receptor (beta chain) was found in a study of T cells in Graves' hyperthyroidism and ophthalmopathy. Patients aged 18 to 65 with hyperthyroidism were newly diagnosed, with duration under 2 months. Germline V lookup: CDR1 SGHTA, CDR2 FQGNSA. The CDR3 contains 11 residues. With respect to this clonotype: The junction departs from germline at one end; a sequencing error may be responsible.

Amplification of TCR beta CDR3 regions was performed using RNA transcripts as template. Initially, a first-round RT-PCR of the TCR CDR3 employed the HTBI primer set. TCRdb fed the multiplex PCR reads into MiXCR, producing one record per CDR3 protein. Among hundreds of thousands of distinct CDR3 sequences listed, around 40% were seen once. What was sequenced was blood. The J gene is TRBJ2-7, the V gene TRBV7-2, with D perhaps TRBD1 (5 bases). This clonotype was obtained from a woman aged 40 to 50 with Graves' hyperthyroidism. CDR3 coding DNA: TGCGCCAGCCAGACAGAAACAAAGCAGTACTTC. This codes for CASQTETKQYF.